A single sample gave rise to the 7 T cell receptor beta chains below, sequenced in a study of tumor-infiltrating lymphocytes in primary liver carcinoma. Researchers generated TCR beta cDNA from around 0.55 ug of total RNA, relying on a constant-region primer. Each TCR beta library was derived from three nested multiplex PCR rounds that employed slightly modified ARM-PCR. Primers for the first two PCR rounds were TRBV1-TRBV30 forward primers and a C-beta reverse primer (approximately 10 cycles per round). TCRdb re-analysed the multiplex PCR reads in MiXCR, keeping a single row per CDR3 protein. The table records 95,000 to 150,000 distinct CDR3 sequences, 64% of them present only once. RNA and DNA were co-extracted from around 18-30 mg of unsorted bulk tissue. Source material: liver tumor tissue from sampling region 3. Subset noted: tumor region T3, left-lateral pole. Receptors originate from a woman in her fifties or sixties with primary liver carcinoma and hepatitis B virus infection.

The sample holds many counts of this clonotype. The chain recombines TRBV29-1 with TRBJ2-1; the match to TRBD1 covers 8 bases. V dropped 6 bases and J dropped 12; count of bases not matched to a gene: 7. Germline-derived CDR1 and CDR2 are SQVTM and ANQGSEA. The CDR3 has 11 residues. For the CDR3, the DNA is TGCAGCGTGCCGCAGGGGGCGGGGCAGTTCTTC. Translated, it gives CSVPQGAGQFF.

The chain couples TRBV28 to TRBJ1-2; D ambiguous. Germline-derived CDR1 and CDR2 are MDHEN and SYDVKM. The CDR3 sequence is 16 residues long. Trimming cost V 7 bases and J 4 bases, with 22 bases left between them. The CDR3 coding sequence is TGTGCCAGCAATTCTCGATCAGGAAAACTGGGCTATGGCTACACCTTC. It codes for CASNSRSGKLGYGYTF.

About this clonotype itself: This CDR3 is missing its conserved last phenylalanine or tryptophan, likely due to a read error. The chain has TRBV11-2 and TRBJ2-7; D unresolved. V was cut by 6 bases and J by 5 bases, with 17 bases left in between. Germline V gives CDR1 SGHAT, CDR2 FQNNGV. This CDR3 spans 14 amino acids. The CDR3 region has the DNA TGTGCCAGCAGTTCAGATCGAGTGTCCGACGAGCAGTACCTC. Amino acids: CASSSDRVSDEQYL.

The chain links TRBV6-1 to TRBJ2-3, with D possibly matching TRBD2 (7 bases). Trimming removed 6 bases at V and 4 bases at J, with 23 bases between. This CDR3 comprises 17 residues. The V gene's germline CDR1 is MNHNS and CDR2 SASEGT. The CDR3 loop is CASRWDGGPFAADTQYF. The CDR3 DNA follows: TGTGCCAGCAGGTGGGACGGGGGGCCCTTCGCAGCAGATACGCAGTATTTT.

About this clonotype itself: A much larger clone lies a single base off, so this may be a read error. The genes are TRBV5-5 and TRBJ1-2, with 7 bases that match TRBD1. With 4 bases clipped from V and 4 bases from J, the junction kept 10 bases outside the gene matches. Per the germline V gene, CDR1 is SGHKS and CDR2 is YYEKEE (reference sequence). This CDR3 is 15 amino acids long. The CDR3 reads CASSTWTGSVYGYTF. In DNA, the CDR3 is TGTGCCAGCAGCACCTGGACAGGCTCGGTCTATGGCTACACCTTC.

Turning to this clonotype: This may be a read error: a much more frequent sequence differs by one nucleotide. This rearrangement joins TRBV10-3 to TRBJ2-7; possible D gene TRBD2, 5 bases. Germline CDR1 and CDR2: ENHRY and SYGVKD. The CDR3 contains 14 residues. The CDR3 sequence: CVISESAGLDNQYF. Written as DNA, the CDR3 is TGTGTCATCAGTGAGTCGGCGGGTCTTGACAACCAGTACTTC.

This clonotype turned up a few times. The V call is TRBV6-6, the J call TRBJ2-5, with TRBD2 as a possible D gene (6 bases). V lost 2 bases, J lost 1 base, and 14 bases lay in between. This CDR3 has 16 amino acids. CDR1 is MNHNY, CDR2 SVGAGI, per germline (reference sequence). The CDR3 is CASSYRPSGLQETQYF. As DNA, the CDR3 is TGTGCCAGCAGTTACCGACCCAGCGGGCTCCAAGAGACCCAGTACTTC.